This entry features one TCR beta chain sequence. What it recognizes is unknown. The sample originates from a study of OX40 agonist ivuxolimab in advanced cancers. About the research overall: Patients were infused with ivuxolimab every 2 weeks at 0.01 to 10 mg/kg. Patients in dose escalation had liver, melanoma, kidney or head and neck cancers. Earlier treatment with anti-PD-1, anti-PD-L1 or anti-CTLA-4 was permitted, and 30% to 40% had received some. Overall study results and limits: There was clonal expansion of CD4+ and CD8+ blood T cells by week 6 at 0.1 to 3.0 mg/kg.

This CDR3 has 13 amino acids. Germline V gene sequence: CDR1 GTSNPN, CDR2 SVGIG (reference sequence). The V and J ends lost 3 bases and 0 bases respectively, with 8 bases between them. Profiled with immunoSEQ multiplex PCR; TCRdb holds only in-frame clones, not every one. Here the sample spans over 50,000 clones, more than 70% being singletons. This TCR was recovered from an adult with an advanced solid tumor such as melanoma, head and neck, liver or kidney cancer. Sequences were derived from CD4+ or CD8+ T cells sorted from blood, sampled in a trial of the OX40 agonist ivuxolimab. This sequence joins TRBV30 and TRBJ1-1; D is perhaps TRBD1 (6 bases). CDR3 loop: CAWSRGMNTEAFF. The CDR3, as DNA: TGTGCCTGGAGCAGGGGCATGAACACTGAAGCTTTCTTT.